The clone carrying this T cell receptor (beta chain) has a count of ten or more. There are 14 residues in the CDR3. With 3 bases clipped from V and 3 bases from J, the junction kept 0 bases outside the gene matches. In germline, CDR1 is MNHNS, CDR2 SASEGT. Indicated time point: newly diagnosed GD, antithyroid drugs for less than 3 months. The TCR library was made from RNA that had been extracted from PBMCs in TRIzol. With EDTA tubes as the receptacles, roughly 9.7 milliliters of peripheral blood were drawn. Investigators prepared the TCR beta libraries by applying iRepertoire HTBI primers and Arm-PCR of CDR3 regions. From the multiplex PCR reads, TCRdb called clonotypes with MiXCR, one entry per CDR3 protein. The sample has some 400,000 distinct CDR3 sequences, 14% to 15% seen once. These data originate in a study of regulatory T cells in long-lasting Graves disease. The same sample was also used in a study of T cells in Graves' hyperthyroidism and ophthalmopathy.

The sequencing here drew on peripheral blood mononuclear cells (PBMCs), taken at new diagnosis, from a patient treated with antithyroid drugs. V gene TRBV6-1 combines with J gene TRBJ2-2; TRBD2 matches 8 bases. This clonotype originated in a woman aged 25 to 45 with Graves disease. The CDR3 nucleotides are TGTGCCAGCAGTGACGGGAGGGACACCGGGGAGCTGTTTTTT. Protein sequence: CASSDGRDTGELFF.